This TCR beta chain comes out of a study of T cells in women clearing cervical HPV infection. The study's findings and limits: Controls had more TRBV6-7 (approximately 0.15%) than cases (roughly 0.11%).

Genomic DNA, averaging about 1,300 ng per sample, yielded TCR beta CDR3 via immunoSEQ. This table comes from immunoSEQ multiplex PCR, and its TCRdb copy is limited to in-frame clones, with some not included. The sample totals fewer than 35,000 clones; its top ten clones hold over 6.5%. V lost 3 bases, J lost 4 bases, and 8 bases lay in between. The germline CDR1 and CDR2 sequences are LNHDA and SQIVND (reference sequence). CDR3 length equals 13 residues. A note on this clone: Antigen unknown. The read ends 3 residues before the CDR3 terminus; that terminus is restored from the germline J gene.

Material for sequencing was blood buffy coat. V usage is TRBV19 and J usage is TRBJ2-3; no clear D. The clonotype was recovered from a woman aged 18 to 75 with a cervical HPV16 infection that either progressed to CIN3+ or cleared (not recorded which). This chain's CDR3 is CASSIRVPDTQYF. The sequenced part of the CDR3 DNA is TGTGCCAGTAGTATTAGGGTACCAGATACG.